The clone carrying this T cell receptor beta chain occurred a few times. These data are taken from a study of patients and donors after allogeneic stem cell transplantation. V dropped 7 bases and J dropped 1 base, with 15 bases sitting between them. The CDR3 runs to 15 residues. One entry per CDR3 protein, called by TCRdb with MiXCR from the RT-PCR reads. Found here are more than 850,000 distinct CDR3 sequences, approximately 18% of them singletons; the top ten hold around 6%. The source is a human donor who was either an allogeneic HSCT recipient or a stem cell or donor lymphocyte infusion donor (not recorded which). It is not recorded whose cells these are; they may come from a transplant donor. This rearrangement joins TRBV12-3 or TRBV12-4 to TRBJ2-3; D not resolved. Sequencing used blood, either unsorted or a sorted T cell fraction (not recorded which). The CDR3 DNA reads TGTGCCAGCACCTCAAACCGCCCAGGCACAGATACGCAGTATTTT. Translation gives CASTSNRPGTDTQYF.